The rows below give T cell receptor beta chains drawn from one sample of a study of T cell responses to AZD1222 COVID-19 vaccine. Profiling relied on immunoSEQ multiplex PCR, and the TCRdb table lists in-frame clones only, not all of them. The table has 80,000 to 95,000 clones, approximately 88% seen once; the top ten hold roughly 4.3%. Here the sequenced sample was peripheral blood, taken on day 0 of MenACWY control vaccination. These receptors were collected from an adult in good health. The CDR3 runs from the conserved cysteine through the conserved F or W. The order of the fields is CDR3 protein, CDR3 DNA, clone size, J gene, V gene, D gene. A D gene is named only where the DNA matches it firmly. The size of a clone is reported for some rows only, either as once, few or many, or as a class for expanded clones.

CASSYSSGQGYGYTF,TGTGCCAGCAGTTATTCCTCGGGACAGGGCTATGGCTACACCTTC,NA,TRBJ1-2,TRBV6-5,TRBD1
CASGTGVEAFF,TGTGCCAGCGGGACTGGAGTTGAAGCTTTCTTT,NA,TRBJ1-1,TRBV28,NA
CASSFPNSYEQYF,TGTGCCAGCAGCTTTCCCAACTCCTACGAGCAGTACTTC,NA,TRBJ2-7,TRBV7-2,NA
CASSLEFGTGGNTIYF,TGCGCCAGCAGCTTGGAGTTTGGGACAGGAGGAAACACCATATATTTT,NA,TRBJ1-3,TRBV5-1,TRBD1
CASRDGHLIGTGELFF,TGTGCCAGTAGGGATGGCCATTTAATAGGCACCGGGGAGCTGTTTTTT,NA,TRBJ2-2,TRBV19,NA
CATSWRGGSYEQYF,TGTGCCACCAGCTGGAGGGGAGGGTCCTACGAGCAGTACTTC,NA,TRBJ2-7,TRBV15,TRBD2
CASSVGRHYEQYF,TGTGCCAGCAGCGTGGGACGGCACTACGAGCAGTACTTC,once,TRBJ2-7,TRBV5-6,NA
CASSTTAYYGYTF,TGTGCCAGTAGTACGACAGCGTACTATGGCTACACCTTC,NA,TRBJ1-2,TRBV19,NA
CASSLELVGTEAFF,TGTGCCAGCAGCTTGGAACTAGTGGGGACTGAAGCTTTCTTT,NA,TRBJ1-1,TRBV5-4,NA
CASSPGQGAYGNQPQHF,TGTGCCAGCTCACCGGGACAGGGGGCGTATGGCAATCAGCCCCAGCATTTT,once,TRBJ1-5,TRBV18,TRBD1
CASSARRALGGEQYF,TGTGCCAGCAGTGCCCGTCGGGCCTTGGGGGGCGAGCAGTACTTC,NA,TRBJ2-7,TRBV27,NA
CASSFFKGGELFF,TGTGCCAGCAGTTTTTTCAAGGGCGGGGAGCTGTTTTTT,NA,TRBJ2-2,TRBV27,NA
CASSYAARGGRKTDTQYF,TGTGCCAGCAGTTACGCCGCACGGGGAGGGCGCAAAACAGATACGCAGTATTTT,NA,TRBJ2-3,TRBV6-2/TRBV6-3,TRBD2
CASSSPTSGTSGSYNEQFF,TGTGCCAGCAGCTCGCCGACTTCCGGGACTAGCGGATCATACAATGAGCAGTTCTTC,once,TRBJ2-1,TRBV7-8,TRBD2
CASRTSGRARNEQFF,TGTGCCAGCAGAACTAGCGGGAGGGCCAGGAATGAGCAGTTCTTC,NA,TRBJ2-1,TRBV6-5,TRBD2
CASSVAPGQFSSSYEQYF,TGTGCCAGCAGCGTAGCCCCCGGCCAGTTCTCCAGCTCCTACGAGCAGTACTTC,NA,TRBJ2-7,TRBV9,NA
CASSLTGGFREQYF,TGTGCCAGCAGTTTAACGGGAGGGTTTCGGGAGCAGTACTTC,NA,TRBJ2-7,TRBV28,TRBD2
CASSPNFFARTGAYEQYF,TGTGCCAGCTCACCAAATTTTTTTGCTCGGACAGGGGCCTACGAGCAGTACTTC,NA,TRBJ2-7,TRBV18,TRBD1
CASSQDPWTFMNTEAFF,TGCGCCAGCAGCCAAGACCCATGGACTTTTATGAACACTGAAGCTTTCTTT,NA,TRBJ1-1,TRBV4-3,NA
CASSPGTGISTDTQYF,TGTGCCAGCAGTCCCGGGACAGGGATTAGCACAGATACGCAGTATTTT,NA,TRBJ2-3,TRBV5-6,TRBD1
CATRVGNTEAFF,TGTGCCACCAGAGTCGGGAACACTGAAGCTTTCTTT,NA,TRBJ1-1,TRBV25-1,NA
CASSQWGGSNYGYTF,TGCGCCAGCAGCCAGTGGGGGGGTTCGAACTATGGCTACACCTTC,NA,TRBJ1-2,TRBV4-3,NA
CASSLMRERRTNEKLFF,TGTGCCAGCAGTCTGATGAGGGAGCGGAGAACTAATGAAAAACTGTTTTTT,NA,TRBJ1-4,TRBV27,NA
CASSYNREGGGYTF,TGTGCCAGCAGTTACAACAGGGAAGGAGGGGGCTACACCTTC,NA,TRBJ1-2,TRBV6-6,NA
CASSLITGTGDNEQFF,TGTGCCAGTAGTCTTATTACCGGGACAGGGGACAATGAGCAGTTCTTC,NA,TRBJ2-1,TRBV19,TRBD1
CASSYSTGLGNSPLHF,TGTGCCAGCAGTTACTCGACAGGGCTTGGCAATTCACCCCTCCACTTT,NA,TRBJ1-6,TRBV6-5,TRBD1
CATSRVRAGETQYF,TGTGCCACCAGCAGGGTCAGGGCAGGAGAGACCCAGTACTTC,once,TRBJ2-5,TRBV15,NA
CASSPSLYYNEQFF,TGTGCCAGCAGCCCTAGCCTATACTACAATGAGCAGTTCTTC,NA,TRBJ2-1,TRBV11-2,NA
CSAIEGMSYGYTF,TGCAGTGCTATTGAGGGGATGTCCTATGGCTACACCTTC,NA,TRBJ1-2,TRBV20-1,NA
CASSWGDFGYTF,TGTGCCAGCAGTTGGGGGGACTTTGGCTACACCTTC,NA,TRBJ1-2,TRBV28,NA
CASSLGTPMNTEAFF,TGTGCCAGCTCACTTGGGACGCCCATGAACACTGAAGCTTTCTTT,once,TRBJ1-1,TRBV18,NA
CASSPFRQGTEAFF,TGTGCCAGCAGTCCGTTTAGACAGGGCACTGAAGCTTTCTTT,once,TRBJ1-1,TRBV28,TRBD1
CASSQDQSRGYGYTF,TGCGCCAGCAGCCAAGATCAGTCTAGGGGCTATGGCTACACCTTC,NA,TRBJ1-2,TRBV4-3,NA
CASSQRDGYTF,TGTGCCAGCAGCCAGCGGGATGGCTACACCTTC,few,TRBJ1-2,TRBV3-1/TRBV3-2,NA
CASSYPNTEAFF,TGTGCCAGCAGTTATCCGAACACTGAAGCTTTCTTT,NA,TRBJ1-1,TRBV12-3/TRBV12-4,NA
CASSVGGREEDTQYF,TGTGCCAGCAGCGTAGGAGGGCGGGAGGAAGATACGCAGTATTTT,NA,TRBJ2-3,TRBV9,TRBD2
CATGGYQGTGELFF,TGTGCCACCGGGGGCTATCAAGGGACCGGGGAGCTGTTTTTT,once,TRBJ2-2,TRBV24-1,NA
CASLPRGAGGNTIYF,TGTGCCAGTCTTCCTCGGGGGGCAGGTGGAAACACCATATATTTT,NA,TRBJ1-3,TRBV28,NA
CASSLFSSWPEGGYTF,TGTGCCAGCAGTTTATTCTCTTCTTGGCCTGAAGGAGGCTACACCTTC,few,TRBJ1-2,TRBV27,NA
CASSLGVDRAQHF,TGTGCCAGCAGTTTGGGGGTAGACAGGGCCCAGCATTTT,NA,TRBJ1-5,TRBV28,TRBD1
CAISDWGRTHEQYF,TGTGCCATCAGTGATTGGGGGCGTACGCACGAGCAGTACTTC,medium-sized,TRBJ2-7,TRBV10-3,NA
CASSPDVGYEQYF,TGTGCCAGCAGCCCGGACGTAGGCTACGAGCAGTACTTC,NA,TRBJ2-7,TRBV7-9,NA
CGTLNTEAFF,TGCGGAACCTTGAACACTGAAGCTTTCTTT,NA,TRBJ1-1,TRBV29-1,NA
CASTGQRAYEQYF,TGTGCCAGCACCGGACAGAGAGCCTACGAGCAGTACTTC,few,TRBJ2-7,TRBV2,NA
CASSKGGRGDSEAFF,TGTGCCAGCAGCAAAGGCGGGCGGGGGGATTCTGAAGCTTTCTTT,NA,TRBJ1-1,TRBV21-1,NA
CASGSRTGGGSGANVLTF,TGCGCCAGCGGATCCAGGACAGGGGGAGGCTCTGGGGCCAACGTCCTGACTTTC,NA,TRBJ2-6,TRBV5-1,TRBD1
CASSIGDGPHLNQPQHF,TGTGCCAGTAGTATAGGGGACGGGCCACACCTTAATCAGCCCCAGCATTTT,NA,TRBJ1-5,TRBV19,NA
CASSPLRSGANVLTF,TGTGCCAGCAGCCCCCTACGCTCTGGGGCCAACGTCCTGACTTTC,NA,TRBJ2-6,TRBV3-1/TRBV3-2,NA
CASSPGTVNTEAFF,TGTGCCAGCAGTCCAGGGACGGTGAACACTGAAGCTTTCTTT,NA,TRBJ1-1,TRBV28,NA
CASSVATNAEAYEQYF,TGTGCCAGCAGCGTAGCTACGAACGCAGAGGCCTACGAGCAGTACTTC,NA,TRBJ2-7,TRBV9,NA
CASSRLLIGGGYGYTF,TGTGCCAGCAGTCGCCTCCTTATCGGAGGGGGGTATGGCTACACCTTC,NA,TRBJ1-2,TRBV6-2/TRBV6-3,NA
CASSVRLAGDETQYF,TGTGCCAGCAGCGTGCGACTAGCGGGAGATGAGACCCAGTACTTC,NA,TRBJ2-5,TRBV9,TRBD2
CASNPGLAGGGDTQYF,TGTGCCAGCAACCCGGGACTAGCGGGAGGAGGAGATACGCAGTATTTT,NA,TRBJ2-3,TRBV28,TRBD2
CASSFRGLAQNIQYF,TGTGCCAGCAGTTTCCGTGGACTAGCGCAAAACATTCAGTACTTC,NA,TRBJ2-4,TRBV28,TRBD2